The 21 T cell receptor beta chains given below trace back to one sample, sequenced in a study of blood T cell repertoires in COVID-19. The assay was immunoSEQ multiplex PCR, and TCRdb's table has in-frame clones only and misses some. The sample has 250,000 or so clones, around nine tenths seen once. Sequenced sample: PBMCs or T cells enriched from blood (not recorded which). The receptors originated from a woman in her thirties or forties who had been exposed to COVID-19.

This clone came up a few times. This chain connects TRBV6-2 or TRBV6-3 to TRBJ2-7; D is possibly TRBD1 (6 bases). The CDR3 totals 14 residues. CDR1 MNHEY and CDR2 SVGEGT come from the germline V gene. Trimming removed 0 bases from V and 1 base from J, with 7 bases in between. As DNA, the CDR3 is TGTGCCAGCAGTTACTCCGGACAGTCCTACGAGCAGTACTTC. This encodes CASSYSGQSYEQYF.

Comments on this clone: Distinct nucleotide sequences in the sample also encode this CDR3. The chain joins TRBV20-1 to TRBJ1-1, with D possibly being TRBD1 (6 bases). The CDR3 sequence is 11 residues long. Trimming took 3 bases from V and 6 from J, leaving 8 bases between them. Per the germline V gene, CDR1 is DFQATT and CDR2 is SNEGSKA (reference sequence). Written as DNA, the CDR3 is TGCAGTGCTAGCAGGGGATCTGAAGCTTTCTTT. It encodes CSASRGSEAFF.

CDR3 residues: CASSSGTLGEKLFF. The CDR3 DNA reads as TGTGCCAGCAGCTCCGGGACTTTGGGTGAAAAACTGTTTTTT. The V and J genes are TRBV11-2 and TRBJ1-4; TRBD1 might be the D (5 bases). V gave up 4 bases and J gave up 7 bases, with 13 bases separating them. CDR1 SGHAT and CDR2 FQNNGV come from the germline V gene. The CDR3 consists of 14 residues.

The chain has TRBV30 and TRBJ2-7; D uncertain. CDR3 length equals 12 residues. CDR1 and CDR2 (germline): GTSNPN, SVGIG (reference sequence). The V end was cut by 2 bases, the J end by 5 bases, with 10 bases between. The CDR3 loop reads CAWSPTPNEQYF. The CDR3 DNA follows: TGTGCCTGGAGTCCTACCCCTAACGAGCAGTACTTC.

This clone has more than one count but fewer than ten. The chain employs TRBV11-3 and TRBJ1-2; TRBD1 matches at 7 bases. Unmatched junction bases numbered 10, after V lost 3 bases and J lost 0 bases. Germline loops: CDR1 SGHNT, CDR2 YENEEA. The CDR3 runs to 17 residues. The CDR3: CASSFAGGQPPNYGYTF. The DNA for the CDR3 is TGTGCCAGCAGCTTTGCTGGGGGACAGCCACCTAACTATGGCTACACCTTC.

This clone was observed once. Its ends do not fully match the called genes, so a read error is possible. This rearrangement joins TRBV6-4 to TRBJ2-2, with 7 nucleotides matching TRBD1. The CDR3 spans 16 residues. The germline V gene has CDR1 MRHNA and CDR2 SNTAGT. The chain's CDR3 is CASSDSRGSYAGELFF. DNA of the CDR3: TGTGCCAGCAGCGACTCCAGGGGGAGTTACGCCGGGGAGCTGTTTTTT.

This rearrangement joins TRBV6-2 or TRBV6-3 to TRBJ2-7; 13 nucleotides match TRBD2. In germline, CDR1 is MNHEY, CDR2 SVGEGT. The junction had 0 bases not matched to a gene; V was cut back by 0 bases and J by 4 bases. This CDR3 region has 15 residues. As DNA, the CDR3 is TGTGCCAGCAGTTACTCGACTAGCGGGGGGTACGAGCAGTACTTC. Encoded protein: CASSYSTSGGYEQYF.

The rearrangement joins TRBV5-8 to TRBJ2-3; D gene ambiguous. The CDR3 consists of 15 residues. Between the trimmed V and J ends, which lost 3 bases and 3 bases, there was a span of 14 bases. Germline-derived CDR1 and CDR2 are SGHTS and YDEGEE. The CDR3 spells CASSSRPLGTDTQYF. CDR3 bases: TGTGCCAGCAGCTCCCGCCCCCTAGGAACAGATACGCAGTATTTT.

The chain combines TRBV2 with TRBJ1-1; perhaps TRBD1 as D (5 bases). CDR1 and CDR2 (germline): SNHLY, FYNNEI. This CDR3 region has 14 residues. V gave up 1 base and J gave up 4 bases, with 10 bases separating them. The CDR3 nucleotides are TGTGCCAGCAGTGAAGTACTGACAGTCACTGAAGCTTTCTTT. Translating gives CASSEVLTVTEAFF.

This chain's CDR3 is CASSQAGDHYGYTF. CDR3 coding DNA: TGTGCCAGCAGCCAAGCAGGGGACCACTATGGCTACACCTTC. The V and J genes are TRBV4-2 and TRBJ1-2; tentative D call: TRBD1 (6 bases). The CDR3 covers 14 residues. Trimming removed 1 base at V and 3 bases at J, with 9 bases between. Germline assignment: CDR1 LGHNA and CDR2 YNFKEQ.

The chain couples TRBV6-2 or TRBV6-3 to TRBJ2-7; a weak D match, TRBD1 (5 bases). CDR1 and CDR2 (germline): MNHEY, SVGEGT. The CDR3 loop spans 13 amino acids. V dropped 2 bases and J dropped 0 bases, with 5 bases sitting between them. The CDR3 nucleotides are TGTGCCAGCAGTTACGACAGCTCCTACGAGCAGTACGTC. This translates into CASSYDSSYEQYV.

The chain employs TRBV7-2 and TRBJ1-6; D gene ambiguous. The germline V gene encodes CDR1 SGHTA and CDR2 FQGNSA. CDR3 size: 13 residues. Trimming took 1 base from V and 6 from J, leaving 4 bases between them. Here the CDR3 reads CASSLDSNSPLHF. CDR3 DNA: TGTGCCAGCAGCTTAGACAGTAATTCACCCCTCCACTTT.

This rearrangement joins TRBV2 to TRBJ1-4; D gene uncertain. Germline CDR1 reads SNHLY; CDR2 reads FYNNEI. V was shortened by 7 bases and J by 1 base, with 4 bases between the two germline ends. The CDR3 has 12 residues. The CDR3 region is CASTQTNEKLFF. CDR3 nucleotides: TGTGCCAGCACCCAAACTAATGAAAAACTGTTTTTT.

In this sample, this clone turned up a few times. In nucleotides, the CDR3 is TGTGCCAGCAGTTACTCGGGCAGGAGGGCACCCCTCCACTTT. Protein product: CASSYSGRRAPLHF. J is TRBJ1-6 and V is TRBV6-5; no clear D. Deletions cut 0 bases from V and 11 bases from J, with 11 bases between. Germline V gene lookup returns CDR1 MNHEY and CDR2 SVGAGI. CDR3 length: 14 residues.

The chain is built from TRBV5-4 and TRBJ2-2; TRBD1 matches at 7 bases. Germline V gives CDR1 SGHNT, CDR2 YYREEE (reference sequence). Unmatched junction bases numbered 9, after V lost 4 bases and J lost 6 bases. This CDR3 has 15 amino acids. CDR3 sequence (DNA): TGTGCCAGCAGCCTACAGGGGAGAACCGCCGGGGAGCTGTTTTTT. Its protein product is CASSLQGRTAGELFF.

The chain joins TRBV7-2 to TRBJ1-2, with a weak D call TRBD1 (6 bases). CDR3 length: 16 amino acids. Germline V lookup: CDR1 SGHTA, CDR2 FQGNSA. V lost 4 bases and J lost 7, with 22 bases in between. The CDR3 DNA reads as TGTGCCAGCAGCTGGGCAGGGGTTGTAGCGCAGTCTGGCTACACCTTC. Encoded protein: CASSWAGVVAQSGYTF.

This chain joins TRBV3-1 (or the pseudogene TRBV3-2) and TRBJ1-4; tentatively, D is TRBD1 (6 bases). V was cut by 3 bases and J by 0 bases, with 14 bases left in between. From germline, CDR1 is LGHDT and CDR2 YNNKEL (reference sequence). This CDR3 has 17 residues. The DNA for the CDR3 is TGTGCCAGCAGCCACCCGGGACACCATGCAACTAATGAAAAACTGTTTTTT. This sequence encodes CASSHPGHHATNEKLFF.

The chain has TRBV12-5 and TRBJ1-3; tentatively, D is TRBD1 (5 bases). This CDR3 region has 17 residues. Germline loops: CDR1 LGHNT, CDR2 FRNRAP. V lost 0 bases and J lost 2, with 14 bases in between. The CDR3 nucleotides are TGTGCTAGTGGTTTGGTAATTGGACAAGGGGCTGGAAACACCATATATTTT. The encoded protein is CASGLVIGQGAGNTIYF.

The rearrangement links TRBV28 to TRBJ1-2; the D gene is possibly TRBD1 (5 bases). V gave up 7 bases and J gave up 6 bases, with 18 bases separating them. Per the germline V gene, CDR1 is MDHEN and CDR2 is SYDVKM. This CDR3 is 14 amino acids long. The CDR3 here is CASISLGGFDGYTF. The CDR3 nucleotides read TGTGCCAGCATTTCCCTGGGGGGATTCGATGGCTACACCTTC.

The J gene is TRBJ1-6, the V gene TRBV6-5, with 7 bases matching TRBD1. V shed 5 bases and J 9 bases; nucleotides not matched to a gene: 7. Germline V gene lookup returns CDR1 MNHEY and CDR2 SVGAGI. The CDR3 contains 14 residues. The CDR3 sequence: CASSTGTVGSPLHF. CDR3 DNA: TGTGCCAGCAGTACCGGGACAGTCGGTTCACCCCTCCACTTT.

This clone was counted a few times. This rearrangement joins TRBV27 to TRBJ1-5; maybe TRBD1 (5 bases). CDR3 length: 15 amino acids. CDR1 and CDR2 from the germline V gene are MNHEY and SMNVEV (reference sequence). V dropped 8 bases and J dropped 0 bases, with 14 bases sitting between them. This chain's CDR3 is CASWQGGYSNQPQHF. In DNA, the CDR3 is TGTGCCAGCTGGCAGGGAGGGTATAGCAATCAGCCCCAGCATTTT.